This TCR beta chain derives from a study of post-analysis software for immune sequencing data. Unique-molecular-identifier-tagged TCR beta cDNA libraries were used. TCRdb re-called the PCR reads with MiXCR, one entry per CDR3 protein. The sample yields roughly 620,000 distinct CDR3 sequences, 44% seen once. Whole-study results and caveats: Patients with multiple sclerosis recorded significantly lower normalized Chao1 diversity than controls, the study found. Patients used a handful of TRBV segments, including TRBV5-6, TRBV5-1 and TRBV20-1, more often than controls.

Turning to this clonotype: Its specificity is not known.

Germline assignment: CDR1 SGDLS and CDR2 YYNGEE. The CDR3 is 13 amino acids. Trimming shortened V by 2 bases and J by 10 bases, and 13 bases separated the two germline ends. Material: blood. The chain couples TRBV9 to TRBJ2-1; D not certain. This TCR derives from a girl between 10 and 17 years old with multiple sclerosis. The CDR3, as DNA: TGTGCCAGCAGCGTCGACCACTCCTACGAGCAGTTCTTC. Its translation: CASSVDHSYEQFF.